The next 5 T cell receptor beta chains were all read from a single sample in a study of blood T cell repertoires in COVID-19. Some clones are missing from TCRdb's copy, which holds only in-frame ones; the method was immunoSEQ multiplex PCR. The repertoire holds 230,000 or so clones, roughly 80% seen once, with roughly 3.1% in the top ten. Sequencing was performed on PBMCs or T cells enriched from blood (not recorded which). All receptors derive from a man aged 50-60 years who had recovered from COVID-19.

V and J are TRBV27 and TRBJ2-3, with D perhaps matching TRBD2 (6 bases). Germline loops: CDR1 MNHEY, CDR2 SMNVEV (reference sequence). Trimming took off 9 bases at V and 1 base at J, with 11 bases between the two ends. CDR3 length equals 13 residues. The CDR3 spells CASRESGTDTQYF. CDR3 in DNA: TGTGCCAGTCGGGAGTCGGGCACAGATACGCAGTATTTT.

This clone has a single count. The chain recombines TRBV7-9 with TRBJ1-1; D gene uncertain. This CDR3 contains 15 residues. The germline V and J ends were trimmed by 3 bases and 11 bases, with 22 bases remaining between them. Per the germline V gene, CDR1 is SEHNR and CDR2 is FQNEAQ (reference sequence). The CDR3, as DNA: TGTGCCAGCAGCTTGCCGGACCTTCGGAGGCAAAAGGCTTTCTTT. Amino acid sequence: CASSLPDLRRQKAFF. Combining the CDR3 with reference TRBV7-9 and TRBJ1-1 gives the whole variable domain DTGVSQNPRHKITKRGQNVTFRCDPISEHNRLYWYRQTLGQGPEFLTYFQNEAQLEKSRLLSDRFSAERPKGSFSTLEIQRTEQGDSAMYLCASSLPDLRRQKAFFGQGTRLTVV.

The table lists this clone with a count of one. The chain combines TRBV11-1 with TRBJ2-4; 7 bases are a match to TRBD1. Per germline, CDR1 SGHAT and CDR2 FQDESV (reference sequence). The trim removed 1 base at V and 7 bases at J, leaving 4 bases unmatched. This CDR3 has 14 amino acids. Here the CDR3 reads CASSLGQGNNIQYF. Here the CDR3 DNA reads TGTGCCAGCAGCTTAGGACAGGGTAATAACATTCAGTACTTC.

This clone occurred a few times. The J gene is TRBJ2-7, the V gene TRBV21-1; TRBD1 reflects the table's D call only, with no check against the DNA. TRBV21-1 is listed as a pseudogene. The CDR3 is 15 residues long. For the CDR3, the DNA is TGTGCCAGCAGCAAAGAGGGGGTAATCCATTACGAGCAGTACTTC. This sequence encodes CASSKEGVIHYEQYF.

CDR3 amino acids: CASSARDREEETQYF. CDR3 nucleotides: TGTGCCAGCAGCGCCCGGGACAGAGAAGAAGAGACCCAGTACTTC. V usage is TRBV9 and J usage is TRBJ2-5, with 7 nucleotides matching TRBD1. Trimming cost V 3 bases and J 3 bases; bases outside gene matches: 8. CDR1 is SGDLS and CDR2 is YYNGEE in the germline V gene. This CDR3 region has 15 residues.